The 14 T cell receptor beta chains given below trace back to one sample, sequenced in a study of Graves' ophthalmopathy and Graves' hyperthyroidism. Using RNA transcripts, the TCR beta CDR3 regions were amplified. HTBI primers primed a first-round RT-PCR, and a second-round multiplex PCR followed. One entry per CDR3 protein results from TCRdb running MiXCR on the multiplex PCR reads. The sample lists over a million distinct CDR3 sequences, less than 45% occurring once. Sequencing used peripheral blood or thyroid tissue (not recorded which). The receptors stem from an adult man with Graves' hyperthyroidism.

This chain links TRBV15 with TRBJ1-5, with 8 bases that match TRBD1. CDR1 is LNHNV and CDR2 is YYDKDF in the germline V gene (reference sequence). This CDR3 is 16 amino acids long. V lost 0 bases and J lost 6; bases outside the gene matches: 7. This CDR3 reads CATSRDLGQGSQPQHF. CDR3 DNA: TGTGCCACCAGCAGAGATCTAGGACAGGGAAGTCAGCCCCAGCATTTT.

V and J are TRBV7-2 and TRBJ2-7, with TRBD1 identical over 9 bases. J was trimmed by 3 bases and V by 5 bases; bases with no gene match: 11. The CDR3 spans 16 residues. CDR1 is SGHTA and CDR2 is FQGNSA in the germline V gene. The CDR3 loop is CASSPQPGQGIYEQYF. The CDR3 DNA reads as TGTGCCAGCAGCCCCCAACCGGGACAGGGTATCTACGAGCAGTACTTC.

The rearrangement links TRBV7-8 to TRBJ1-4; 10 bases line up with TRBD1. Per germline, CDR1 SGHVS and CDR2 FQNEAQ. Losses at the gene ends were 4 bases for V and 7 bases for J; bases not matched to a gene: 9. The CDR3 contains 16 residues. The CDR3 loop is CASSSPGQGRGEKLFF. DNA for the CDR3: TGTGCCAGCAGCTCACCGGGACAGGGGAGAGGTGAAAAACTGTTTTTT. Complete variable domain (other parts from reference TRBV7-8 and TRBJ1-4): GAGVSQSPRYKVAKRGQDVALRCDPISGHVSLFWYQQALGQGPEFLTYFQNEAQLDKSGLPSDRFFAERPEGSVSTLKIQRTQQEDSAVYLCASSSPGQGRGEKLFFGSGTQLSVL.

DNA of the CDR3: TGTGCCAGCAGCGTCGGGACAGGGACGCACGAGCAGTACTTC. Its translation: CASSVGTGTHEQYF. The V gene is TRBV7-2, the J gene TRBJ2-7, with TRBD1 matching over 9 bases. The CDR3 consists of 14 residues. Trimming at V came to 5 bases and at J to 5 bases, leaving 7 bases not matched to a gene. Germline CDR1 and CDR2: SGHTA and FQGNSA.

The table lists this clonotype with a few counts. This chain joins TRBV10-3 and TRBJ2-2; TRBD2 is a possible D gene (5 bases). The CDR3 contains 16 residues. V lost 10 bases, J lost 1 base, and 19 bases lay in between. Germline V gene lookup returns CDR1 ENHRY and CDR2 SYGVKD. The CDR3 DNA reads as TGTGCCAGCACCCGTGGGAGTAGCAAGAACACCGGGGAGCTGTTTTTT. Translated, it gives CASTRGSSKNTGELFF.

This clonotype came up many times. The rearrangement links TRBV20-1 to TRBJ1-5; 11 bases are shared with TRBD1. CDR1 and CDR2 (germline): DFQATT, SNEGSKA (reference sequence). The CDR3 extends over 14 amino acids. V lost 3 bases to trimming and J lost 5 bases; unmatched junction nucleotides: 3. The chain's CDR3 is CSASGTGGYQPQHF. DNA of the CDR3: TGCAGTGCTAGTGGGACAGGGGGTTATCAGCCCCAGCATTTT.

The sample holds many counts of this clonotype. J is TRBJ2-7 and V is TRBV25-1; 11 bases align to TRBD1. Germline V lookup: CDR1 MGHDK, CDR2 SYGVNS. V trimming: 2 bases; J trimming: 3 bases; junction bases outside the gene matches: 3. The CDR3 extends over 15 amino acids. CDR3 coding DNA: TGTGCCAGCAGTGAAGGGACAGGGGGATTCTACGAGCAGTACTTC. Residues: CASSEGTGGFYEQYF.

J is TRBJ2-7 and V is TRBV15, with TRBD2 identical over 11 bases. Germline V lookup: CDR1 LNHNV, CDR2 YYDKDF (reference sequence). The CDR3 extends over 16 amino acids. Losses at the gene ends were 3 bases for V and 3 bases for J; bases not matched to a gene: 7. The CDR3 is CATSSSTSGARYEQYF. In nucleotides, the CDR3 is TGTGCCACCAGCAGTTCGACTAGCGGGGCTCGCTACGAGCAGTACTTC.

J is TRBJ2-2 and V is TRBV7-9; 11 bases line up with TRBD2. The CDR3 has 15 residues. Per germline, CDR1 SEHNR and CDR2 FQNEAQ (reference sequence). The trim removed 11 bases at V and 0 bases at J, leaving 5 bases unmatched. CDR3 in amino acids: CASPTSGANTGELFF. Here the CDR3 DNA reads TGTGCCTCTCCGACTAGCGGGGCGAACACCGGGGAGCTGTTTTTT.

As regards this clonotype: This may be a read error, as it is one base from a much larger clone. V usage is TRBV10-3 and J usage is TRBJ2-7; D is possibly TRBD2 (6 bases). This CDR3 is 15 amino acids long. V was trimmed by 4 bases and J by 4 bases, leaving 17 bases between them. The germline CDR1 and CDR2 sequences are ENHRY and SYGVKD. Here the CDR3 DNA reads TGTGCCATCAGTGCCAGTAGAGGACTAAAATACGAGCAGTACTTC. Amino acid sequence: CAISASRGLKYEQYF.

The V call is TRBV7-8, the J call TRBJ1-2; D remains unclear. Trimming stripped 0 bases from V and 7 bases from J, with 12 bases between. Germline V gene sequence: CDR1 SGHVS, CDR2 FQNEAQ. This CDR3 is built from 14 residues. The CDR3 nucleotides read TGTGCCAGCAGCTTAGCAGCCCTGGGGATTGGCTACACCTTC. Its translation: CASSLAALGIGYTF.

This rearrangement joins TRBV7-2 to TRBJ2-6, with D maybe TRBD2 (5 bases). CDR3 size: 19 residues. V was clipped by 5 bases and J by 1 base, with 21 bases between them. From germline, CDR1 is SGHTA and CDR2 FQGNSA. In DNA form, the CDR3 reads TGTGCCAGCAGCCGTACCGCCCCGAGAGGAGGTTCTGGGGCCAACGTCCTGACTTTC. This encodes CASSRTAPRGGSGANVLTF.

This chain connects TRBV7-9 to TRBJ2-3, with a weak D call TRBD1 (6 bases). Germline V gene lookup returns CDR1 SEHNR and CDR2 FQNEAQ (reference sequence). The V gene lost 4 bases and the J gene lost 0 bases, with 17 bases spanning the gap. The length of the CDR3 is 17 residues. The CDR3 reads CASSSLFLRGSTDTQYF. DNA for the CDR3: TGTGCCAGCAGCTCGCTCTTCCTCAGGGGAAGCACAGATACGCAGTATTTT.

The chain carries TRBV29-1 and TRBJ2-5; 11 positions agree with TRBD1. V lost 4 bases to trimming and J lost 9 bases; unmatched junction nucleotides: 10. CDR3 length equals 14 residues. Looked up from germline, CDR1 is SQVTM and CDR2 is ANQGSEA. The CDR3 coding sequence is TGCAGCGTTGGGGAGGGACAGGGGGGTCAGCCCCAGTACTTC. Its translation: CSVGEGQGGQPQYF.